The clone carrying this TCR beta chain was detected many times. What it binds is not known. The V gene end was trimmed by 2 bases and the J gene end by 5 bases; junction bases not matched to a gene: 1. Per germline, CDR1 SGHTA and CDR2 FQGNSA. The CDR3 spans 13 residues. TCRdb independently ran MiXCR on the 5' RACE reads; one entry per CDR3 protein. The data hold about 340,000 distinct CDR3 sequences, with about an eighth observed a single time. These data come from a study of T cells after yellow fever vaccination. The wider study: Fractions low in cell number were prepared with SMART-Seq v4 Ultra Low Input. Regarding the study as a whole: Peaking on day 5 versus 15, the secondary response was faster but weaker. Abundant bulk-derived clonotypes could contaminate FACS-sorted repertoires.

This receptor was obtained from a man aged 18 to 30 who received the YFV17D yellow fever vaccine. The sample here was CD4+ T cells sorted from PBMCs, taken 15 days after the yellow fever booster vaccination. This chain links TRBV7-2 with TRBJ2-7; 9 nucleotides agree with TRBD1. CDR3 DNA: TGTGCCAGCAGCTTAACAGGGGGCCACGAGCAGTACTTC. It specifies CASSLTGGHEQYF.